Following are 18 T cell receptor beta chains from one sample sequenced in a study of cytomegalovirus exposure and HLA in healthy donors. The PCR had 60 Vbeta and 13 Jbeta primers. Some clones are missing from TCRdb's copy, which holds only in-frame ones; the method was immunoSEQ multiplex PCR. The data show about 76,000 clones, about four fifths seen once. The sequenced sample consisted of PBMCs. The receptor source for this set is a woman in her twenties or thirties in good health and CMV-seronegative.

The genes are TRBV7-9 and TRBJ1-2, with 7 bases aligning to TRBD1. CDR3 length: 15 residues. The germline V gene encodes CDR1 SEHNR and CDR2 FQNEAQ (reference sequence). V was clipped by 5 bases and J by 2 bases; unmatched bases: 8. The CDR3 loop is CASSDYRGPNYGYTF. CDR3 DNA sequence: TGTGCCAGCAGCGACTACAGGGGACCCAACTATGGCTACACCTTC.

This sequence joins TRBV18 and TRBJ2-4; D unresolved. V was clipped by 3 bases and J by 3 bases, with 15 bases between them. This CDR3 region has 16 residues. Germline V gives CDR1 KGHSH, CDR2 LQKENI. Here the CDR3 DNA reads TGTGCCAGCTCACCCATCAACCCGGTTGACAAAAACATTCAGTACTTC. It is translated as CASSPINPVDKNIQYF.

This clone was observed a single time. J is TRBJ1-1 and V is TRBV4-3, with unresolved D. Trimming pared 0 bases from V and 2 bases from J, leaving 7 bases between. Looked up from germline, CDR1 is LGHNA and CDR2 is YSLEER. This CDR3 has 14 residues. The CDR3 is CASSQELRNTEAFF. The CDR3 DNA reads as TGCGCCAGCAGCCAAGAATTGCGTAACACTGAAGCTTTCTTT.

The chain has TRBV28 and TRBJ1-5, with 7 bases aligning to TRBD1. The CDR3 is 14 amino acids. The germline CDR1 and CDR2 sequences are MDHEN and SYDVKM. The V gene end was trimmed by 5 bases and the J gene end by 5 bases; junction bases not matched to a gene: 6. CDR3 residues: CASSPGQVHQPQHF. The CDR3 bases are TGTGCCAGCAGTCCCGGACAGGTCCATCAGCCCCAGCATTTT.

The V call is TRBV27, the J call TRBJ1-5; D is unresolved. Trimming left V 2 bases short and J 5 bases short, with 13 bases between. CDR3 length: 15 amino acids. Germline loops: CDR1 MNHEY, CDR2 SMNVEV (reference sequence). The CDR3 region is CASSLNSGRDQPQHF. DNA of the CDR3: TGTGCCAGCAGTTTAAATTCGGGGAGGGATCAGCCCCAGCATTTT.

This clone was seen a few times. The gene calls are TRBV2 and TRBJ1-1, with TRBD1 matching over 10 bases. The CDR3 loop spans 16 amino acids. Germline CDR1 and CDR2: SNHLY and FYNNEI. The V segment lost 1 base and the J segment 0 bases; nucleotides outside the gene matches: 2. The CDR3 region is CASSEEDRGMNTEAFF. CDR3 bases: TGTGCCAGCAGTGAAGAGGACAGGGGGATGAACACTGAAGCTTTCTTT. The whole variable domain, filled in from reference TRBV2 and TRBJ1-1, reads EPEVTQTPSHQVTQMGQEVILRCVPISNHLYFYWYRQILGQKVEFLVSFYNNEISEKSEIFDDQFSVERPDGSNFTLKIRSTKLEDSAMYFCASSEEDRGMNTEAFFGQGTRLTVV.

This sequence joins TRBV2 and TRBJ2-1; tentative D call: TRBD1 (6 bases). Trimming cost V 4 bases and J 6 bases, with 16 bases left between them. Germline values: CDR1 SNHLY, CDR2 FYNNEI. This CDR3 has 15 amino acids. Here the CDR3 DNA reads TGTGCCAGCAGTGTTGGGCAGGGGCTATCCAATGAGCAGTTCTTC. It specifies CASSVGQGLSNEQFF.

The J gene is TRBJ2-3, the V gene TRBV27, with 9 nucleotides matching TRBD2. The CDR3 sequence is 15 residues long. Germline assignment: CDR1 MNHEY and CDR2 SMNVEV (reference sequence). Trimming at V came to 2 bases and at J to 3 bases, leaving 3 bases not matched to a gene. The CDR3 loop is CASSLSSGRTDTQYF. In DNA form, the CDR3 reads TGTGCCAGCAGTTTAAGCAGCGGGAGGACAGATACGCAGTATTTT.

V is TRBV7-9 and J is TRBJ1-4; D gene ambiguous. The CDR3 totals 14 residues. The ends were cut back, 2 bases at V and 0 bases at J, with 4 bases in the middle. CDR1 is SEHNR, CDR2 FQNEAQ, per germline (reference sequence). In DNA, the CDR3 is TGTGCCAGCAGCTTATTAGCAACTAATGAAAAACTGTTTTTT. Protein: CASSLLATNEKLFF.

This chain joins TRBV6-5 and TRBJ2-2; D is unclear. V dropped 2 bases and J dropped 1 base, with 8 bases sitting between them. Germline CDR1 and CDR2: MNHEY and SVGAGI. This CDR3 has 15 amino acids. CDR3 bases: TGTGCCAGCAGTTACAATCCAGAGAACACCGGGGAGCTGTTTTTT. This gives the protein CASSYNPENTGELFF.

The CDR3 nucleotides are TGTGCCATCAGTGATGAGGCCCGGAGGGGCGGCTACACCTTC. As protein: CAISDEARRGGYTF. The rearrangement joins TRBV10-3 to TRBJ1-2; perhaps TRBD1 as D (5 bases). Trimming removed 3 bases from V and 8 bases from J, with 16 bases in between. This CDR3 is built from 14 residues. The germline CDR1 and CDR2 sequences are ENHRY and SYGVKD.

This clone appeared a single time. The gene calls are TRBV7-8 and TRBJ2-2; TRBD2 aligns across 13 bases. CDR1 is SGHVS, CDR2 FQNEAQ, per germline. CDR3 length equals 20 residues. V was pared by 7 bases and J by 5 bases, with 19 bases of the junction left unmatched. CDR3 sequence reads: CASKPSRLAGGPRGTGELFF. CDR3 DNA: TGTGCCAGCAAACCCTCTCGACTAGCGGGAGGCCCCCGTGGGACCGGGGAGCTGTTTTTT.

The rearrangement joins TRBV5-4 to TRBJ1-5; 7 bases fit TRBD1. Germline V lookup: CDR1 SGHNT, CDR2 YYREEE (reference sequence). Trimming took 2 bases from V and 9 from J; bases not matched to a gene: 5. The CDR3 covers 13 residues. The CDR3 here is CASSFGGGGPQHF. DNA for the CDR3: TGTGCCAGCAGCTTTGGAGGGGGCGGGCCCCAGCATTTT.

This chain joins TRBV7-3 and TRBJ2-7; 10 bases map to TRBD1. J gave up 5 bases and V 0 bases, and 1 base lay outside the gene matches. The germline V gene encodes CDR1 SGHTA and CDR2 FQGTGA. CDR3 size: 14 residues. In DNA, the CDR3 is TGTGCCAGCAGCTTAACGGGACAGGGGAACGAGCAGTACTTC. Translated, it gives CASSLTGQGNEQYF.

The chain combines TRBV11-3 with TRBJ2-1; 9 positions match TRBD2. The CDR3 has 16 amino acids. J lost 6 bases, V lost 1 base, and 7 bases had no gene match. CDR1 SGHNT and CDR2 YENEEA come from the germline V gene. The CDR3 protein is CASSLGAGGPFNEQFF. The CDR3 DNA reads TGTGCCAGCAGCTTAGGGGCGGGAGGGCCCTTCAATGAGCAGTTCTTC.

The chain links TRBV27 to TRBJ2-7; D is ambiguous. Germline lookup yields CDR1 MNHEY and CDR2 SMNVEV (reference sequence). CDR3 size: 12 residues. Trimming took off 5 bases at V and 3 bases at J, with 8 bases between the two ends. CDR3 sequence (DNA): TGTGCCAGCAGTACCCCAGACTACGAGCAGTACTTC. Protein: CASSTPDYEQYF.

The gene calls are TRBV29-1 and TRBJ2-7; 8 bases match TRBD2. Germline CDR1 is SQVTM and CDR2 is ANQGSEA. V shed 3 bases and J 2 bases; nucleotides not matched to a gene: 3. The CDR3 covers 13 residues. The CDR3 DNA reads TGCAGCGTTGAGGGACTAGGGACCTACGAGCAGTACTTC. Its translation: CSVEGLGTYEQYF.

The rearrangement links TRBV7-3 to TRBJ1-1; 8 nucleotides line up with TRBD1. This CDR3 spans 14 amino acids. The V gene end was trimmed by 6 bases and the J gene end by 4 bases; junction bases not matched to a gene: 7. The germline V gene has CDR1 SGHTA and CDR2 FQGTGA. The CDR3 DNA reads as TGTGCCAGCAGTCAGGGACAGGCAAGCACTGAAGCTTTCTTT. It specifies CASSQGQASTEAFF.